This TCR beta chain was observed in a study of blood T cell repertoires in COVID-19. Some clones are missing from TCRdb's copy, which holds only in-frame ones; the method was immunoSEQ multiplex PCR. The repertoire holds more than 250,000 clones, with 70% to 90% as singletons. Unmatched junction bases numbered 5, after V lost 10 bases and J lost 5 bases. This CDR3 is built from 12 residues. Germline values: CDR1 MDHEN, CDR2 SYDVKM. The chain has TRBV28 and TRBJ1-5, with 7 bases lining up with TRBD1. This TCR was sampled from a woman between 50 and 59 years old with COVID-19, enrolled during active disease. The sequencing input was peripheral blood. CDR3: CAIRQGYQPQHF. The CDR3 DNA reads as TGTGCCATCAGACAGGGCTATCAGCCCCAGCATTTT.